These T cell receptor beta chains were read from a single sample in a study of Ad26.COV2.S vaccination and SARS-CoV-2 variants. Clones were read by immunoSEQ multiplex PCR, and TCRdb kept only the in-frame ones, dropping some. Of 200,000 to 250,000 clones in the sample, approximately 88% were seen once. Here the sequenced sample was peripheral blood, taken in a trial of Ad26.COV2.S vaccine versus placebo. These receptors were collected from a person between 18 and 60 years old who received the Ad26.COV2.S COVID-19 vaccine or a placebo. Both conserved end residues are part of each CDR3. Each record gives: clone size, D gene, J gene, V gene, CDR3 protein, CDR3 DNA. The D gene is left open where the match is weak. Part of the rows lack a size; the others show once, few, many or a class for expanded clones.

>-|-|TRBJ2-5|TRBV7-8
CASCGEPETQYF
TGTGCCAGCTGCGGGGAGCCAGAGACCCAGTACTTC
>-|-|TRBJ1-3|TRBV6-5
CASSSTGWSDTIYF
TGTGCCAGCAGTTCTACGGGGTGGTCGGACACCATATATTTT
>-|-|TRBJ2-7|TRBV4-1
CASSQVAGDYEQYF
TGCGCCAGCAGCCAAGTGGCAGGGGACTACGAGCAGTACTTC
>few|-|TRBJ2-3|TRBV5-1
CASSITDTQYF
TGCGCCAGCAGCATCACAGATACGCAGTATTTT
>-|-|TRBJ2-5|TRBV5-1
CASSRRDTEETQYF
TGCGCCAGCAGCCGCCGGGACACTGAAGAGACCCAGTACTTC
>-|-|TRBJ1-5|TRBV12-3/TRBV12-4
CASSLAYQPQHF
TGTGCCAGCAGTTTGGCATATCAGCCCCAGCATTTT
>once|TRBD1|TRBJ2-7|TRBV7-6
CASSLDTGVSYEQYF
TGTGCCAGCAGCTTGGACACAGGGGTATCCTACGAGCAGTACTTC
>few|-|TRBJ2-3|TRBV5-4
CASTTKTGASTDTQYF
TGTGCCAGCACGACCAAGACGGGGGCGAGCACAGATACGCAGTATTTT
>-|-|TRBJ2-5|TRBV27
CASSSAGFQETQYF
TGTGCCAGCAGCTCTGCGGGTTTCCAAGAGACCCAGTACTTC
>-|-|TRBJ2-1|TRBV6-5
CASSYSEDSYNEQFF
TGTGCCAGCAGTTACTCGGAGGACAGTTACAATGAGCAGTTCTTC
>-|-|TRBJ2-1|TRBV15
CATADRSINEQFF
TGTGCCACCGCCGACAGGTCAATCAATGAGCAGTTCTTC
>once|-|TRBJ1-4|TRBV27
CASGGALHEKLFF
TGTGCCAGCGGAGGGGCCCTTCATGAAAAACTGTTTTTT
>-|-|TRBJ2-7|TRBV3-1/TRBV3-2
CASSQGGRSSYEQYF
TGTGCCAGCAGCCAAGGCGGACGGAGCTCCTACGAGCAGTACTTC
>-|-|TRBJ2-4|TRBV18
CASSPPAELNIQYF
TGTGCCAGCTCACCTCCGGCAGAATTAAACATTCAGTACTTC
>-|TRBD1|TRBJ1-5|TRBV10-3
CATRPDRASNQPQHF
TGTGCCACCCGACCCGACAGGGCGAGCAATCAGCCCCAGCATTTT